The next 7 T cell receptor beta chains were all read from a single sample in a study of T cell responses to AZD1222 COVID-19 vaccine. Generated by immunoSEQ multiplex PCR, the TCRdb table keeps only in-frame clones and is missing some. The sample lists about 130,000 clones; around 85% were seen once. The specimen was peripheral blood, collected 28 days after the second AZD1222 dose. These receptors came from an adult who received the AZD1222 COVID-19 vaccine.

The chain recombines TRBV28 with TRBJ1-5; D gene uncertain. The CDR3 sequence is 14 residues long. V lost 4 bases and J 1 base, leaving 8 bases between the germline ends. The germline gives CDR1 MDHEN, CDR2 SYDVKM. The CDR3 sequence is CASSSTSSNQPQHF. For the CDR3, the DNA is TGTGCCAGCAGTTCAACAAGCAGCAATCAGCCCCAGCATTTT.

The chain recombines TRBV11-2 with TRBJ2-7; D is unclear. Trimming removed 5 bases from V and 3 bases from J, with 14 bases in between. This CDR3 comprises 14 residues. Germline loops: CDR1 SGHAT, CDR2 FQNNGV. The CDR3 DNA reads TGTGCCAGCAGCCGCACCCCACAAGGCTACGAGCAGTACTTC. It is translated as CASSRTPQGYEQYF.

This clone turned up a few times. V gene TRBV3-1 (or the pseudogene TRBV3-2) combines with J gene TRBJ1-2; D unresolved. Trimming left V 5 bases short and J 4 bases short, with 11 bases between. The germline V gene encodes CDR1 LGHDT and CDR2 YNNKEL (reference sequence). CDR3 length: 13 amino acids. CDR3 protein: CASSLTVIYGYTF. The CDR3 DNA sequence: TGTGCCAGCAGCTTGACCGTTATCTATGGCTACACCTTC.

The chain recombines TRBV28 with TRBJ1-1, with unresolved D. The CDR3 spans 11 residues. Germline V CDR1 and CDR2: MDHEN, SYDVKM. Trimming took 3 bases from V and 9 from J, leaving 8 bases between them. CDR3 sequence: CASSFAGKAFF. CDR3 bases: TGTGCCAGCAGTTTTGCGGGGAAAGCTTTCTTT.

CDR3 nucleotide sequence: TGCGCCAGCAGCATAGGGACAGTCAACTCTGGAAACACCATATATTTT. Translation: CASSIGTVNSGNTIYF. This chain joins TRBV5-1 and TRBJ1-3, with 7 bases fitting TRBD1. V lost 4 bases to trimming and J lost 0 bases; unmatched junction nucleotides: 7. Germline-derived CDR1 and CDR2 are SGHRS and YFSETQ. The CDR3 is 16 residues long.

This clone was picked up a small number of times. The rearrangement joins TRBV6-1 to TRBJ2-5; the D call may be TRBD1 or TRBD2 (5 bases each). The V gene's germline CDR1 is MNHNS and CDR2 SASEGT. V gave up 2 bases and J gave up 5 bases, with 9 bases separating them. The CDR3 has 13 amino acids. The CDR3, as DNA: TGTGCCAGCAGTGAATATGAGGGGGAGACCCAGTACTTC. Residues: CASSEYEGETQYF.

This clone appeared once. The chain is built from TRBV6-5 and TRBJ2-7, with a tentative D call TRBD2 (6 bases). V was pared by 2 bases and J by 1 base, with 15 bases between. This CDR3 has 16 amino acids. Germline V gives CDR1 MNHEY, CDR2 SVGAGI. The CDR3 loop is CASSYGGAGRSYEQYF. In DNA, the CDR3 is TGTGCCAGCAGTTACGGTGGAGCAGGGAGGTCCTACGAGCAGTACTTC.